The 15 T cell receptor beta chains below were found in one sample sequenced in a study of blood T cell repertoires in COVID-19. Using immunoSEQ multiplex PCR, the repertoire was profiled, and TCRdb retains in-frame clones only, with some absent. The data contain 150,000 to 200,000 clones, approximately 86% of them singletons. Sequencing used PBMCs or T cells enriched from blood (not recorded which). The receptor set was obtained from a woman aged 55-70 years with acute COVID-19.

The rearrangement uses TRBV19 and TRBJ2-1; 13 nucleotides line up with TRBD2. V trimming: 6 bases; J trimming: 5 bases; junction bases outside the gene matches: 10. CDR3 length: 17 residues. The germline V gene has CDR1 LNHDA and CDR2 SQIVND (reference sequence). CDR3 sequence (DNA): TGTGCCAGTAGGATCCAACTAGCGGGAGGGCCCAACAATGAGCAGTTCTTC. Translating it yields CASRIQLAGGPNNEQFF.

This clone was seen a few times. The chain has TRBV6-2 or TRBV6-3 and TRBJ2-5; D is perhaps TRBD2 (7 bases). Germline V gene lookup returns CDR1 MNHEY and CDR2 SVGEGT. This CDR3 is 16 amino acids long. Trimming took off 5 bases at V and 7 bases at J, with 23 bases between the two ends. CDR3 loop: CASSHPRSRGRGTQYF. The CDR3 nucleotides read TGTGCCAGCAGTCACCCGAGATCGCGGGGGCGCGGGACCCAGTACTTC.

This chain connects TRBV5-1 to TRBJ2-5; D is unclear. Deletions cut 7 bases from V and 5 bases from J, with 15 bases between. In germline, CDR1 is SGHRS, CDR2 YFSETQ. The CDR3 sequence is 13 residues long. The CDR3 is CASGGGAYETQYF. In DNA form, the CDR3 reads TGCGCCAGCGGCGGCGGCGCGTATGAGACCCAGTACTTC.

Written as DNA, the CDR3 is TGCGCCAGCAGCTTGGTGGGGGGACAGGGGAGCCATGAGCAGTTCTTC. Translating gives CASSLVGGQGSHEQFF. The chain carries TRBV5-1 and TRBJ2-1; 10 nucleotides match TRBD1. With V trimmed by 0 bases and J by 8 bases, 8 bases remained unmatched. Looked up from germline, CDR1 is SGHRS and CDR2 is YFSETQ. The CDR3 spans 16 residues.

J is TRBJ2-1 and V is TRBV4-3; 8 positions agree with TRBD2. CDR3 length equals 15 residues. Germline V lookup: CDR1 LGHNA, CDR2 YSLEER. Trimming took 2 bases from V and 7 from J; bases not matched to a gene: 7. The CDR3 here is CASSQPGLVINEQFF. The CDR3 nucleotides are TGCGCCAGCAGCCAACCGGGACTAGTTATAAATGAGCAGTTCTTC.

The chain has TRBV28 and TRBJ2-7; possibly TRBD2 for D (6 bases). The CDR3 covers 15 residues. From germline, CDR1 is MDHEN and CDR2 SYDVKM. V lost 5 bases, J lost 1 base, and 15 bases lay in between. The CDR3 DNA is TGTGCCAGCAGTCGCCACCGTCTAGCGTCCTACGAGCAGTACTTC. It encodes CASSRHRLASYEQYF.

The J gene is TRBJ1-2, the V gene TRBV11-2, with 7 positions matching TRBD1. Germline CDR1 is SGHAT and CDR2 is FQNNGV. The CDR3 extends over 13 amino acids. V dropped 5 bases and J dropped 4; count of bases not matched to a gene: 4. CDR3 amino acids: CASSPAGGYGYTF. CDR3 DNA: TGTGCCAGCAGCCCCGCAGGGGGCTATGGCTACACCTTC.

This clone has only a few counts. The chain joins TRBV24-1 to TRBJ2-7, with D uncertain. This CDR3 contains 13 residues. In germline, CDR1 is KGHDR, CDR2 SFDVKD. V shed 4 bases and J shed 2 bases, with 8 bases lying between them. The CDR3 coding sequence is TGTGCCACCAGTGACCGGTTTGCCTACGAGCAGTACGTC. Its translation: CATSDRFAYEQYV.

CDR3 sequence reads: CASSSHREDQPQHF. CDR3 nucleotide sequence: TGTGCCAGCAGCTCCCACAGGGAAGATCAGCCCCAGCATTTT. The chain has TRBV7-9 and TRBJ1-5, with D maybe TRBD1 (6 bases). Trimming removed 4 bases from V and 5 bases from J, with 12 bases in between. The CDR3 is 14 residues long. CDR1 and CDR2 (germline): SEHNR, FQNEAQ (reference sequence).

The rearrangement uses TRBV19 and TRBJ2-4, with 7 bases matching TRBD1. CDR1 and CDR2 from the germline V gene are LNHDA and SQIVND (reference sequence). J gave up 0 bases and V 5 bases, and 7 bases lay outside the gene matches. The CDR3 is made up of 16 amino acids. The CDR3 reads CASSAWDSLAKNIQYF. CDR3 sequence (DNA): TGTGCCAGTAGTGCCTGGGACAGCCTAGCCAAAAACATTCAGTACTTC.

This chain joins TRBV7-8 and TRBJ2-1, with 8 bases lining up with TRBD1. The CDR3 length is 12 residues. V lost 5 bases to trimming and J lost 13 bases; unmatched junction nucleotides: 7. Germline-derived CDR1 and CDR2 are SGHVS and FQNEAQ. CDR3 residues: CASSLQDRGQFF. The CDR3 DNA sequence: TGTGCCAGCAGCCTCCAAGACAGGGGCCAGTTCTTC.

J is TRBJ2-1 and V is TRBV28; possibly TRBD1 for D (5 bases). The CDR3 length is 16 residues. V was cut by 2 bases and J by 2 bases, with 13 bases left in between. The germline CDR1 and CDR2 sequences are MDHEN and SYDVKM. The CDR3 DNA follows: TGTGCCAGCAGTTTAGACAGTCTCGCGGCCTACAATGAGCAGTTCTTC. This sequence encodes CASSLDSLAAYNEQFF.

The chain links TRBV7-2 to TRBJ2-6; TRBD1 might be the D (6 bases). Trimming took 2 bases from V and 1 from J, leaving 15 bases between them. This CDR3 is 18 amino acids long. Germline V gene lookup returns CDR1 SGHTA and CDR2 FQGNSA. CDR3: CASSLRVLTGSGANVLTF. As DNA, the CDR3 is TGTGCCAGCAGCTTACGAGTGTTGACAGGATCTGGGGCCAACGTCCTGACTTTC.

This clone has just one count. This chain uses TRBV5-4 with TRBJ2-5; tentative D call: TRBD1 (6 bases). CDR3 length equals 15 residues. Per germline, CDR1 SGHNT and CDR2 YYREEE (reference sequence). Trimming took off 5 bases at V and 2 bases at J, with 16 bases between the two ends. CDR3 DNA: TGTGCCAGCAGGAGGGACAACGTCTTTCAAGAGACCCAGTACTTC. This translates into CASRRDNVFQETQYF.

This chain joins TRBV30 and TRBJ2-1; 11 positions match TRBD2. This CDR3 contains 14 residues. CDR1 GTSNPN and CDR2 SVGIG come from the germline V gene (reference sequence). The V and J ends lost 2 bases and 7 bases, in that order; junction bases with no gene match: 4. DNA for the CDR3: TGTGCCTGGAGTCCGCTAGCGGGGGGAAATGAGCAGTTCTTC. It yields the protein CAWSPLAGGNEQFF.